This TCR beta chain comes out of a study of OX40 agonist ivuxolimab in advanced cancers. Study outcomes and limitations: Some nonresponders likewise displayed low normalized T-cell clonal expansion.

This clone was picked up a small number of times. The antigen is not known. Sequencing used immunoSEQ multiplex PCR; TCRdb keeps in-frame clones, though not all of them. This sample has roughly 70,000 clones; 80% to 85% occur once, and the top ten carry 2% to 2.5%. Researchers took blood at baseline, on cycle 4 day 1, and on cycle 7 day 1. This receptor was obtained from an adult with an advanced solid tumor such as melanoma, head and neck, liver or kidney cancer. The specimen was CD4+ or CD8+ T cells sorted from blood, collected in a trial of the OX40 agonist ivuxolimab.

The CDR3 sequence is CTSSQVPPRGRGDEQYF. Written as DNA, the CDR3 is TGCACCAGCAGCCAAGTCCCCCCCCGCGGGAGGGGAGACGAGCAGTACTTC. J is TRBJ2-7 and V is TRBV1; the table's D call, TRBD2, has no DNA check behind it. TRBV1 is assigned pseudogene status. This CDR3 region has 17 residues.